Each of the 27 T cell receptor beta chains below was sequenced from the same sample in a study of T-cell memory formation after mild COVID-19. TCRdb used MiXCR to reprocess the 5' RACE reads, holding one entry per CDR3 protein. The table records under 300,000 distinct CDR3 sequences, 9.4% of them present only once. What was sequenced was PBMCs or a T cell subset sorted from them (not recorded which). These receptor sequences come from a young man who had mild COVID-19 (a few samples of this study predate the infection). Cell type and time point are not known.

In this sample, this clonotype turned up a few times. The chain links TRBV29-1 to TRBJ2-3; 10 bases match TRBD1. The germline V gene encodes CDR1 SQVTM and CDR2 ANQGSEA. This CDR3 is 14 amino acids long. J lost 2 bases, V lost 8 bases, and 7 bases had no gene match. CDR3 nucleotides: TGCAGCTCCCTCGGGACAGGGGCCACAGATACGCAGTATTTT. It yields the protein CSSLGTGATDTQYF.

This clonotype occurred many times. V usage is TRBV29-1 and J usage is TRBJ2-3; the D is unclear. Trimming stripped 5 bases from V and 2 bases from J, with 11 bases between. The germline V gene encodes CDR1 SQVTM and CDR2 ANQGSEA. This CDR3 region has 13 residues. In DNA, the CDR3 is TGCAGCGTTCCCGTGAAGAACACAGATACGCAGTATTTT. It encodes CSVPVKNTDTQYF.

This clonotype was counted between two and nine times. The genes are TRBV28 and TRBJ1-6; D not resolved. The CDR3 sequence is 12 residues long. Germline V gene lookup returns CDR1 MDHEN and CDR2 SYDVKM. Trimming removed 7 bases from V and 8 bases from J, with 9 bases in between. Written as DNA, the CDR3 is TGTGCCAGCAAGGACCGAGATTCACCCCTCCACTTT. The encoded protein is CASKDRDSPLHF.

This clonotype was counted between two and nine times. The V and J genes are TRBV5-6 and TRBJ1-2, with TRBD1 matching 7 bases. J gave up 0 bases and V 10 bases, and 9 bases lay outside the gene matches. The germline CDR1 and CDR2 sequences are SGHDT and YYEEEE. This CDR3 spans 14 amino acids. The CDR3 protein is CAGARQGSNYGYTF. CDR3 bases: TGTGCCGGCGCCAGACAGGGCTCTAACTATGGCTACACCTTC.

This clonotype was counted between two and nine times. V is TRBV4-2 and J is TRBJ2-3, with 12 bases aligning to TRBD2. The CDR3 is 16 amino acids. The V and J ends lost 1 base and 2 bases, in that order; junction bases with no gene match: 1. The germline V gene encodes CDR1 LGHNA and CDR2 YNFKEQ. In nucleotides, the CDR3 is TGTGCCAGCAGCCAAGGGACTAGCGGGGCCACAGATACGCAGTATTTT. The encoded protein is CASSQGTSGATDTQYF.

This clonotype has more than one count but fewer than ten. V usage is TRBV5-1 and J usage is TRBJ1-6, with 9 bases aligning to TRBD1. The CDR3 has 16 residues. Losses at the gene ends were 0 bases for V and 10 bases for J; bases not matched to a gene: 8. The germline V gene encodes CDR1 SGHRS and CDR2 YFSETQ. The CDR3 protein is CASSLDGTGFGSPLHF. DNA of the CDR3: TGCGCCAGCAGCTTGGACGGGACAGGGTTTGGATCACCCCTCCACTTT.

This clonotype has a handful of counts. The V gene is TRBV6-5, the J gene TRBJ2-5; the match to TRBD2 covers 7 bases. This CDR3 contains 13 residues. The V gene end was trimmed by 8 bases and the J gene end by 2 bases; junction bases not matched to a gene: 5. CDR1 is MNHEY, CDR2 SVGAGI, per germline. The DNA of the CDR3 is TGTGCCAGCGGTCCGGGGGGACAAGAGACCCAGTACTTC. It codes for CASGPGGQETQYF.

The chain links TRBV25-1 to TRBJ2-2; 7 nucleotides line up with TRBD1. The CDR3 totals 13 residues. Germline V gene sequence: CDR1 MGHDK, CDR2 SYGVNS. V lost 4 bases to trimming and J lost 6 bases; unmatched junction nucleotides: 2. This CDR3 is CASSGQGPGELFF. CDR3 coding DNA: TGTGCCAGCAGTGGACAGGGCCCCGGGGAGCTGTTTTTT.

The CDR3 DNA reads as TGCAGTGCTAGTGGGATTGGGCGCCACTATGGCTACACCTTC. This codes for CSASGIGRHYGYTF. This chain uses TRBV20-1 with TRBJ1-2; D is undetermined. CDR1 is DFQATT, CDR2 SNEGSKA, per germline (reference sequence). The CDR3 runs to 14 residues. V was trimmed by 3 bases and J by 3 bases, leaving 14 bases between them.

This chain joins TRBV20-1 and TRBJ2-5; D unresolved. The CDR3 covers 13 residues. Germline V gene lookup returns CDR1 DFQATT and CDR2 SNEGSKA (reference sequence). The ends were cut back, 4 bases at V and 1 base at J, with 10 bases in the middle. CDR3 sequence reads: CSANPNVQETQYF. CDR3 coding DNA: TGCAGTGCTAATCCTAACGTCCAAGAGACCCAGTACTTC.

The table lists this clonotype with a few counts. The chain combines TRBV24-1 with TRBJ1-1; TRBD1 agrees at 8 bases. This CDR3 comprises 13 residues. The junction had 7 bases not matched to a gene; V was cut back by 5 bases and J by 9 bases. The germline V gene encodes CDR1 KGHDR and CDR2 SFDVKD. The CDR3 DNA reads as TGTGCCACCAGTGGTTCAGGGGGCGTTCAAGCTTTCTTT. The encoded protein is CATSGSGGVQAFF.

A few counts support this clonotype. The chain links TRBV7-2 to TRBJ2-7; TRBD1 matches 10 bases. The CDR3 totals 15 residues. V shed 6 bases and J 4 bases; nucleotides not matched to a gene: 9. In germline, CDR1 is SGHTA, CDR2 FQGNSA. CDR3 nucleotide sequence: TGTGCCAGCAGTCCTTCGACAGGGGGCTTATACGAGCAGTACTTC. Translation: CASSPSTGGLYEQYF.

The genes are TRBV21-1 and TRBJ2-3; TRBD2 reflects the table's D call only, with no check against the DNA. TRBV21-1 is labeled a pseudogene. The CDR3 has 14 amino acids. The CDR3 spells CASSPFEEADTQYF. Here the CDR3 DNA reads TGTGCCAGCAGCCCTTTTGAGGAGGCAGATACGCAGTATTTT.

This clonotype occurred many times. V usage is TRBV24-1 and J usage is TRBJ2-3, with 8 positions matching TRBD1. V lost 2 bases, J lost 7 bases, and 10 bases stayed unmatched. This CDR3 contains 16 residues. Germline lookup yields CDR1 KGHDR and CDR2 SFDVKD. The DNA for the CDR3 is TGTGCCACCAGTGATTCAAGGGGCAGGGGGCTTTATACGCAGTATTTT. This encodes CATSDSRGRGLYTQYF.

There are a few counts of this clonotype. The V and J genes are TRBV19 and TRBJ1-1; D perhaps matches TRBD1 (5 bases). V lost 4 bases, J lost 0 bases, and 12 bases lay in between. Germline-derived CDR1 and CDR2 are LNHDA and SQIVND (reference sequence). The CDR3 has 15 residues. CDR3 sequence (DNA): TGTGCCAGTAGTACGGCAGGGCTCATGAACACTGAAGCTTTCTTT. The encoded protein is CASSTAGLMNTEAFF.

In this sample, this clonotype turned up a few times. The chain combines TRBV4-3 with TRBJ2-7; 7 positions match TRBD2. The CDR3 loop spans 16 amino acids. V shed 1 base, J shed 2 bases, and the junction held 8 bases outside the gene matches. From germline, CDR1 is LGHNA and CDR2 YSLEER. CDR3 DNA sequence: TGCGCCAGCAGCCAAGGGGAGGGCGCGACCCCCTACGAGCAGTACTTC. Protein: CASSQGEGATPYEQYF.

This clonotype was detected a few times. The V gene is TRBV20-1, the J gene TRBJ2-7; TRBD1 might be the D (5 bases). V was shortened by 8 bases and J by 3 bases, with 20 bases between the two germline ends. Germline V gene data show CDR1 as DFQATT and CDR2 as SNEGSKA (reference sequence). The CDR3 consists of 14 residues. CDR3 DNA: TGCAGTACACAGGCTAGGACCAATCTCTACGAGCAGTACGTC. Translating it yields CSTQARTNLYEQYV.

The rearrangement joins TRBV27 to TRBJ2-5, with D possibly matching TRBD1 (5 bases). Between the trimmed V and J ends, which lost 6 bases and 5 bases, there was a span of 13 bases. This CDR3 has 13 residues. The germline gives CDR1 MNHEY, CDR2 SMNVEV (reference sequence). In nucleotides, the CDR3 is TGTGCCAGCAGCGGCAGGGTACGGGAGACCCAGTACTTC. Translated, it gives CASSGRVRETQYF.

The rearrangement joins TRBV7-2 to TRBJ1-4; 7 bases are a match to TRBD1. The CDR3 is made up of 15 amino acids. The ends lost 6 bases at V and 3 bases at J; junction bases unmatched: 7. CDR1 SGHTA and CDR2 FQGNSA come from the germline V gene. The chain's CDR3 is CASRPGTEANEKLFF. In nucleotides, the CDR3 is TGTGCCAGCAGACCCGGGACAGAAGCTAATGAAAAACTGTTTTTT.

This clonotype has a count of ten or more. The J gene is TRBJ2-1, the V gene TRBV7-2; weak D call: TRBD1 (6 bases). Germline CDR1 is SGHTA and CDR2 is FQGNSA. The V and J ends lost 3 bases and 10 bases respectively, with 10 bases between them. The CDR3 spans 12 residues. DNA of the CDR3: TGTGCCAGCAGCTTCTGGGGGCGCGAGCAGTTCTTC. Amino acids: CASSFWGREQFF.

This rearrangement joins TRBV5-1 to TRBJ1-1; the D gene is possibly TRBD1 (6 bases). The CDR3 is 13 residues long. The V and J ends lost 4 bases and 6 bases respectively, with 13 bases between them. CDR1 SGHRS and CDR2 YFSETQ come from the germline V gene. In DNA form, the CDR3 reads TGCGCCAGCAGCCCAACCCCAGGGGCTGAAGCTTTCTTT. This codes for CASSPTPGAEAFF.

Sample share makes this clonotype medium-sized. The chain employs TRBV5-1 and TRBJ1-4; D not certain. Trimming shortened V by 0 bases and J by 8 bases, and 17 bases separated the two germline ends. In germline, CDR1 is SGHRS, CDR2 YFSETQ. The CDR3 is 16 amino acids. The CDR3: CASSLGPSGDGEKLFF. The CDR3 nucleotides read TGCGCCAGCAGCTTGGGTCCGTCGGGAGATGGGGAAAAACTGTTTTTT.

This sequence joins TRBV30 and TRBJ2-4; D not resolved. The V end was cut by 5 bases, the J end by 9 bases, with 11 bases between. Germline V gene sequence: CDR1 GTSNPN, CDR2 SVGIG (reference sequence). The length of the CDR3 is 11 residues. The CDR3 sequence is CAWSDSAIQYF. CDR3 bases: TGTGCCTGGTCAGACTCGGCCATTCAGTACTTC. The whole variable domain, remainder taken from reference TRBV30 and TRBJ2-4, is SQTIHQWPATLVQPVGSPLSLECTVEGTSNPNLYWYRQAAGRGLQLLFYSVGIGQISSEVPQNLSASRPQDRQFILSSKKLLLSDSGFYLCAWSDSAIQYFGAGTRLSVL.

This clonotype came up a few times. The chain carries TRBV4-1 and TRBJ2-5; no reliable D call. Trimming stripped 0 bases from V and 5 bases from J, with 13 bases between. This CDR3 has 15 amino acids. In germline, CDR1 is MGHRA, CDR2 YSYEKL. CDR3: CASSQDGRGVETQYF. The DNA of the CDR3 is TGCGCCAGCAGCCAAGATGGCCGTGGCGTGGAGACCCAGTACTTC.

This clonotype was observed a handful of times. This chain links TRBV20-1 with TRBJ1-4; 10 nucleotides match TRBD1. V lost 2 bases to trimming and J lost 8 bases; unmatched junction nucleotides: 5. There are 14 residues in the CDR3. Germline V lookup: CDR1 DFQATT, CDR2 SNEGSKA (reference sequence). CDR3 region: CSARRRTGGEKLFF. CDR3 nucleotides: TGCAGTGCTAGACGAAGGACAGGGGGGGAAAAACTGTTTTTT.

This clonotype showed up many times. J is TRBJ2-1 and V is TRBV5-1; D is unresolved. CDR1 is SGHRS, CDR2 YFSETQ, per germline. The CDR3 sequence is 15 residues long. V was clipped by 4 bases and J by 5 bases, with 16 bases between them. The DNA for the CDR3 is TGCGCCAGCAGCGCATCGGCTAGACGAGACAATGAGCAGTTCTTC. Its protein is CASSASARRDNEQFF.

This chain links TRBV24-1 with TRBJ1-1; D is perhaps TRBD1 (6 bases). Germline lookup yields CDR1 KGHDR and CDR2 SFDVKD. V gave up 4 bases and J gave up 0 bases, with 8 bases separating them. This CDR3 has 14 residues. This chain's CDR3 is CATSETGMNTEAFF. CDR3 nucleotides: TGTGCCACCAGTGAAACAGGGATGAACACTGAAGCTTTCTTT.